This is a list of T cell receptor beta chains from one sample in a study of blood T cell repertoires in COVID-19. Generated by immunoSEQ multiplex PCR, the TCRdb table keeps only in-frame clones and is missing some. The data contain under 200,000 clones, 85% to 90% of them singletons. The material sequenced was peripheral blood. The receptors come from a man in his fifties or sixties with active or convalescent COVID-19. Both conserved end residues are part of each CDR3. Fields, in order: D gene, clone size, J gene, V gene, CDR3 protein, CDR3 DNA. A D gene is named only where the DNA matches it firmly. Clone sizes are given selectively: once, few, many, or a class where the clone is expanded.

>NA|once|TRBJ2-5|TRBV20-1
CSASRSEETQYF
TGCAGTGCTAGTCGCAGTGAAGAGACCCAGTACTTC
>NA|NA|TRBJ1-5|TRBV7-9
CASSINNQPQHF
TGTGCCAGCAGCATCAACAATCAGCCCCAGCATTTT
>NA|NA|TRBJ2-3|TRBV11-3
CASSLGTSWTDTQYF
TGTGCCAGCAGCTTAGGTACTAGCTGGACAGATACGCAGTATTTT
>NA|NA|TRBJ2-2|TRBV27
CASSPGHSTGELFF
TGTGCCAGCAGTCCAGGACATTCGACCGGGGAGCTGTTTTTT
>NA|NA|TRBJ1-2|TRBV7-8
CASSSTRGRSGYTF
TGTGCCAGCAGCTCAACAAGAGGCCGCTCTGGCTACACCTTC
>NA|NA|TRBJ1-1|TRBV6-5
CASSYSEANTEAFF
TGTGCCAGCAGTTATAGCGAGGCGAACACTGAAGCTTTCTTT
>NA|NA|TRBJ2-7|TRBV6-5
CASRMRLVSGNEQYF
TGTGCCAGCAGAATGCGGTTGGTTAGCGGAAACGAGCAGTACTTC
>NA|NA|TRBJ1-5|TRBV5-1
CASSLEGQSNQPQHF
TGCGCCAGCAGCTTGGAAGGACAGAGCAATCAGCCCCAGCATTTT
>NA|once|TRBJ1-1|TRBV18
CASSYQGVNTEAFF
TGTGCCAGCTCGTACCAAGGGGTGAACACTGAAGCTTTCTTT
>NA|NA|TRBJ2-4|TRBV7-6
CASSLVGYRGGKNIQYF
TGTGCCAGCAGCTTAGTGGGTTACAGGGGGGGCAAAAACATTCAGTACTTC
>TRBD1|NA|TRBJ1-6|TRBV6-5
CASKTGTANSPLHF
TGTGCCAGCAAGACCGGGACAGCGAATTCACCCCTCCACTTT
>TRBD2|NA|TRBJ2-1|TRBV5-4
CASSRPPLPGGSTSYNEQFF
TGTGCCAGCAGCCGCCCCCCCCTACCGGGCGGGAGTACTTCCTACAATGAGCAGTTCTTC
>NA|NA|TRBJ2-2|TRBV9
CASSVSAPTGELFF
TGTGCCAGCAGCGTAAGCGCGCCTACCGGGGAGCTGTTTTTT
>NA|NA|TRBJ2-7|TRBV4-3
CASSQVAGPEQYF
TGCGCCAGCAGCCAAGTTGCGGGCCCCGAGCAGTACTTC
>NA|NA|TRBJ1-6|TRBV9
CASSETQSSYNSPLHF
TGTGCCAGCAGCGAGACACAGAGCTCCTATAATTCACCCCTCCACTTT
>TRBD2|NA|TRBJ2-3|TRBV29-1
CSVETSGGFTDTQYF
TGCAGCGTTGAAACTAGCGGGGGGTTCACAGATACGCAGTATTTT
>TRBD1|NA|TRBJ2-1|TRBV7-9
CASSLVGQGINEQFF
TGTGCCAGCAGCTTAGTGGGACAGGGGATCAATGAGCAGTTCTTC
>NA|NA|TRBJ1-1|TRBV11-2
CASSLMGPIEAFF
TGTGCCAGCAGCTTAATGGGGCCTATTGAAGCTTTCTTT
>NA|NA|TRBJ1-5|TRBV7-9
CASSKRGDLQPQHF
TGTGCCAGCAGCAAACGGGGGGATCTGCAGCCCCAGCATTTT
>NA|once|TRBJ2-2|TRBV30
CAWSGNTGELFF
TGTGCCTGGTCAGGGAACACCGGGGAGCTGTTTTTT
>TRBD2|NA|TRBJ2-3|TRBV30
CAWRLAGMDTQYF
TGTGCCTGGAGACTAGCGGGAATGGATACGCAGTATTTT
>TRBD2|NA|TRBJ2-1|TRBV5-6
CASSLGTRVNNEQFF
TGTGCCAGCAGCTTGGGGACTAGAGTTAACAATGAGCAGTTCTTC
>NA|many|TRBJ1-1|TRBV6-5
CASRVNTEAFF
TGTGCCAGCCGAGTAAACACTGAAGCTTTCTTT
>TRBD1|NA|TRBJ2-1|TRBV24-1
CATSDPGSGTGTYNEQFF
TGTGCCACCAGTGATCCCGGGTCCGGGACAGGGACCTACAATGAGCAGTTCTTC
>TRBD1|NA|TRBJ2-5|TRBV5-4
CASKEQGKETQYF
TGTGCCAGCAAGGAACAGGGGAAAGAGACCCAGTACTTC
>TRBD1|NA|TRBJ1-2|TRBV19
CASSTVGRTGPFNYGYTF
TGTGCCAGTAGTACCGTGGGAAGGACAGGGCCCTTCAACTATGGCTACACCTTC
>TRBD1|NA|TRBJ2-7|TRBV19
CASSIGGQGRYEQYF
TGTGCCAGTAGTATCGGGGGACAGGGGAGATACGAGCAGTACTTC
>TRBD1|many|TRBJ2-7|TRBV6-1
CASSDRGQYEQYF
TGTGCCAGCAGTGATAGGGGACAGTACGAGCAGTACTTC
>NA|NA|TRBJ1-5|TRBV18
CASSRQVSNQPQHF
TGTGCCAGCTCACGACAGGTTAGCAATCAGCCCCAGCATTTT
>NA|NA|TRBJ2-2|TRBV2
CASIVSPNTGELFF
TGTGCCAGCATAGTTAGTCCGAACACCGGGGAGCTGTTTTTT
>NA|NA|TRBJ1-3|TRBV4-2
CASSQEGKGTGSGNTIYF
TGTGCCAGCAGCCAAGAAGGTAAAGGGACTGGCTCTGGAAACACCATATATTTT
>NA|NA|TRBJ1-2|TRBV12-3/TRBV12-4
CASRDRYYYGYTF
TGTGCCAGCAGAGACAGATATTACTATGGCTACACCTTC
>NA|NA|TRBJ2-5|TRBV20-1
CSASLGEETQYF
TGCAGTGCTAGTCTCGGGGAGGAGACCCAGTACTTC
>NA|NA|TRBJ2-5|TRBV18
CASSQDRETQYF
TGTGCCAGCTCTCAGGACAGAGAGACCCAGTACTTC
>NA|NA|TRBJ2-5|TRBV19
CASSPQGIGETQYF
TGTGCCAGTAGCCCACAGGGTATCGGGGAGACCCAGTACTTC
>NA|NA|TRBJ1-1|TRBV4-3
CASSQDGGPNTEAFF
TGCGCCAGCAGCCAAGACGGGGGTCCGAACACTGAAGCTTTCTTT
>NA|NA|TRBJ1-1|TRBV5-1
CASSLVEGLDTEAFF
TGCGCCAGCAGCTTGGTGGAGGGACTGGACACTGAAGCTTTCTTT
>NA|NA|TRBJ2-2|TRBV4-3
CASSHLSGELFF
TGCGCCAGCAGCCATCTCTCCGGGGAGCTGTTTTTT
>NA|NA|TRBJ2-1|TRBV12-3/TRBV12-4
CASSRTDNEQFF
TGTGCCAGCAGCAGGACTGACAATGAGCAGTTCTTC
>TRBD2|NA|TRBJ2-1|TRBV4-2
CASSQAGASGRNEQFF
TGTGCCAGCAGCCAAGCGGGGGCTAGCGGGAGGAATGAGCAGTTCTTC
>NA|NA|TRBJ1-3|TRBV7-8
CASSFGTMGALRNTIYF
TGTGCCAGCAGCTTTGGGACCATGGGGGCGCTTAGAAACACCATATATTTT
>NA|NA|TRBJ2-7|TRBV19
CASSTLREWNEQYF
TGTGCCAGTAGTACCCTCCGGGAGTGGAACGAGCAGTACTTC
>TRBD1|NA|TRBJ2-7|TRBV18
CASSPNRDSLYEQYF
TGTGCCAGCTCACCAAACCGGGACAGCCTCTACGAGCAGTACTTC
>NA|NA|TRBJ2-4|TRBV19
CASSQVAKNIQYF
TGTGCCAGTAGTCAGGTCGCCAAAAACATTCAGTACTTC
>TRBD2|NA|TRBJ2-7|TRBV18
CASSLGTPGIAGAYEQYF
TGTGCCAGCTCACTCGGGACACCCGGGATAGCGGGAGCGTACGAGCAGTACTTC
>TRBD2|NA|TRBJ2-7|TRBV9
CASSATPRLAGSYEQYF
TGTGCCAGCAGCGCGACACCCAGACTAGCGGGGTCCTACGAGCAGTACTTC
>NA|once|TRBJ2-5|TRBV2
CARSSFSGVQETQYF
TGTGCCAGGAGCTCCTTCTCGGGGGTACAAGAGACCCAGTACTTC
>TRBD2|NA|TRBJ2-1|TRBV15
CATSRDWGGLAGGNEQFF
TGTGCCACCAGCAGAGACTGGGGAGGACTAGCGGGAGGCAATGAGCAGTTCTTC
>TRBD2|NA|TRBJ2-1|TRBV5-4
CASSLRQRGVGGNEQFF
TGTGCCAGCAGCTTGCGCCAGCGGGGGGTAGGTGGCAATGAGCAGTTCTTC
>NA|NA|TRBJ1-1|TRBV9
CASSVGGDSGVGTEAFF
TGTGCCAGCAGCGTAGGGGGAGATTCAGGCGTTGGCACTGAAGCTTTCTTT
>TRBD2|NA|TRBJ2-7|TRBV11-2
CASSTRLAGGYEQYF
TGTGCCAGCAGCACCAGACTAGCGGGAGGGTACGAGCAGTACTTC
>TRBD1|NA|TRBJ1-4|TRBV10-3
CAISSTGANEKLFF
TGTGCCATCAGCTCGACAGGGGCTAATGAAAAACTGTTTTTT
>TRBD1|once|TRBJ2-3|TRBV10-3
CANQGASTDTQYF
TGTGCCAACCAGGGGGCGAGCACAGATACGCAGTATTTT
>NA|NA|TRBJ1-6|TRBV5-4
CASSGAGRKGSPLHF
TGTGCCAGCAGCGGGGCCGGGAGAAAGGGATCACCCCTCCACTTT
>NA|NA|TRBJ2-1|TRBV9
CASSVESSALEQFF
TGTGCCAGCAGCGTAGAATCCAGCGCGTTAGAGCAGTTCTTC
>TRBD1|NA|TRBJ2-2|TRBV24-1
CATSDRGQGQGTGELFF
TGTGCCACCAGTGACCGTGGACAGGGGCAAGGCACCGGGGAGCTGTTTTTT
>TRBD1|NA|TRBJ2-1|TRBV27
CASSPGTGPYNEQFF
TGTGCCAGCAGCCCCGGGACAGGGCCTTACAATGAGCAGTTCTTC
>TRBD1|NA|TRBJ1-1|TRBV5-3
CARSLTQGAAEAFF
TGTGCCAGAAGCTTAACACAGGGGGCCGCTGAAGCTTTCTTT
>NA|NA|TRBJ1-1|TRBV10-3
CAISESLSPGTEAFF
TGTGCCATCAGTGAGTCCTTAAGTCCGGGCACTGAAGCTTTCTTT